The sequence of this T cell receptor (beta chain) was determined in a study of PD-1 blockade in mismatch repair-deficient tumors. Overall study: Patients had eleven to twelve mismatch repair-deficient cancer types, all previously treated and progressing. Broader study findings: After pembrolizumab, tumor-resident clones rose rapidly, then generally contracted before radiologic responses.

The CDR3 is made up of 15 amino acids. V was trimmed by 5 bases and J by 0 bases, leaving 12 bases between them. Germline CDR1 is MDHEN and CDR2 is SYDVKM. With regard to this clone: Its antigen is unknown.

Using immunoSEQ multiplex PCR, the repertoire was profiled, and TCRdb retains in-frame clones only, with some absent. This sample has 100,000 to 150,000 clones; 85% to 90% occur once, and the top ten carry less than 15%. Every patient had mismatch repair deficiency by PCR or immunohistochemistry. TCRs were sequenced from three patients responding to pembrolizumab. The rearrangement joins TRBV28 to TRBJ2-3; D is perhaps TRBD1 or TRBD2 (5 bases each). The clonotype was recovered from an adult with mismatch repair-deficient cancer. The starting material was peripheral blood, obtained 44 weeks after starting pembrolizumab. The CDR3 sequence is CASSQGPVSTDTQYF. CDR3 coding DNA: TGTGCCAGCAGTCAGGGACCCGTGAGCACAGATACGCAGTATTTT.